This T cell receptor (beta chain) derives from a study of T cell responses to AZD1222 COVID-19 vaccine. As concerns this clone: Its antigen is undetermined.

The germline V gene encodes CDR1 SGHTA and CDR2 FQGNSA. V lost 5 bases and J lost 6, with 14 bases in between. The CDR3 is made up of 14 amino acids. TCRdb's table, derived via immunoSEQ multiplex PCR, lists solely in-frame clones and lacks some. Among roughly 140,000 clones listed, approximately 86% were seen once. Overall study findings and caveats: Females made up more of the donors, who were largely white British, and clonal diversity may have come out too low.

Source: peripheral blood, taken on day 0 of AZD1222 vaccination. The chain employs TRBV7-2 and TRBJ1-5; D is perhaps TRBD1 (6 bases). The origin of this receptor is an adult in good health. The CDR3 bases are TGTGCCAGCAGCCCAAAACAGGGCTCTCAGCCCCAGCATTTT. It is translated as CASSPKQGSQPQHF. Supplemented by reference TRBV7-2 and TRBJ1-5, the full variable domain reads GAGVSQSPSNKVTEKGKDVELRCDPISGHTALYWYRQSLGQGLEFLIYFQGNSAPDKSGLPSDRFSAERTGGSVSTLTIQRTQQEDSAVYLCASSPKQGSQPQHFGDGTRLSIL.